Listed below are T cell receptor beta chains from one sample, sequenced in a study of blood T cell repertoires in COVID-19. The table came from immunoSEQ multiplex PCR; TCRdb's copy has only in-frame clones and leaves some out. The table records 200,000 to 300,000 clones, roughly nine tenths of them present only once. The sequencing input was peripheral blood. All receptors derive from a man aged 60 to 69 with acute or convalescent COVID-19. The CDR3 runs from the conserved cysteine through the conserved F or W. The D gene is left open where the match is weak. A clone size is listed for some rows: how often the clone was seen (once, few, many), or a class if it is expanded.

d_call clone_size j_call v_call cdr3_nt cdr3_aa
TRBD1 NA TRBJ1-5 TRBV6-6 TGTGCCAGCCGAACAGGGGGGGGGACCAATCAGCCCCAGCATTTT CASRTGGGTNQPQHF
NA NA TRBJ2-1 TRBV11-3 TGTGCCAGCACGGACTACCCCAACAATGAGCAGTTCTTC CASTDYPNNEQFF
NA NA TRBJ1-1 TRBV5-1 TGCGCCAGCAGCTTGGTTGCGGGGTCTGAAGCTTTCTTT CASSLVAGSEAFF
NA NA TRBJ1-5 TRBV5-5 TGTGCCAGCAGCAGACAGTATAGCAATCAGCCCCAGCATTTT CASSRQYSNQPQHF
NA NA TRBJ1-3 TRBV5-1 TGCGCCAGCAGCTTGGGTCAGGGGCCAGGGAACACCATATATTTT CASSLGQGPGNTIYF
NA few TRBJ2-7 TRBV6-5 TGTGCCAGCAGTTACGCCAGGACATACAGCTACGAGCAGTACTTC CASSYARTYSYEQYF
NA few TRBJ1-5 TRBV4-1 TGCGCCAGCAGCCAACGCAGGGGAACGGATCAGCCCCAGCATTTT CASSQRRGTDQPQHF
TRBD2 NA TRBJ2-7 TRBV6-2/TRBV6-3 TGTGCCAGCAGCTCGACTAGCGGGCGCTCCTACGAGCAGTACTTC CASSSTSGRSYEQYF
TRBD2 NA TRBJ2-7 TRBV5-4 TGTGCCAGCAGCTTGAAAAGACCCGGACTAGCCCTAGATGAGCAGTACTTC CASSLKRPGLALDEQYF
TRBD1 NA TRBJ1-4 TRBV5-4 TGTGCCAGCAGCAACGGACAGGGAGTAAGCGAAAAACTGTTTTTT CASSNGQGVSEKLFF
NA NA TRBJ1-1 TRBV4-3 TGCGCCAGCAGCCAAAAGTGGGGAGGAACTGAAGCTTTCTTT CASSQKWGGTEAFF